The 27 T cell receptor beta chains below come from one sample, sequenced in a study of tumor-infiltrating lymphocytes in primary liver carcinoma (dated by TCRdb to 2016 to 2017). Sequencing was carried out with an Illumina HiSeq 2500. TCRbeta-specific cDNA was reverse-transcribed from 500 ng total RNA using a constant-region primer and ProtoScript II reverse transcriptase. TCRbeta libraries were built with three nested multiplex PCR rounds, a slightly modified ARM-PCR procedure. The first two PCR rounds used multiplex TRBV1-TRBV30 forward primers with a Cbeta reverse primer, each for roughly 11 cycles. TCRdb applied fastp at Q25 and MiXCR to the public reads, then kept only in-frame beta chains. When rows share a CDR3 protein, they turn into one entry using the most common DNA and genes. In all, the sample holds about 190,000 distinct CDR3 sequences, and approximately 86% of those were seen once. The ten largest clones capture around 18% of the sample.

Total RNA and DNA were co-extracted from about 20-30 mg of bulk tissue with the AllPrep DNA/RNA mini kit, without cell sorting. Specimen: tumor tissue from primary liver carcinoma. These receptors were taken from a middle-aged man with primary liver carcinoma and hepatitis B virus infection.

Concerning this clonotype itself: Sequence at one end of the junction differs from germline and may be a read error. V gene TRBV11-3 combines with J gene TRBJ2-3, with 8 bases fitting TRBD2. The CDR3 is 15 residues long. Germline V gene data show CDR1 as SGHNT and CDR2 as YENEEA. CDR3 coding DNA: TGTGCCAGCAGCTTTGGCGGGAGGAGGACAGATACGCTGTATTTT. Translated: CASSFGGRRTDTLYF.

CDR3: CASCRRGRETQYF. The CDR3 DNA sequence: TGTGCCAGCTGCCGCAGGGGGAGAGAGACCCAGTACTTC. J is TRBJ2-5 and V is TRBV6-5; 7 bases align to TRBD1. This CDR3 is built from 13 residues. CDR1 is MNHEY and CDR2 is SVGAGI in the germline V gene. V lost 8 bases, J lost 4 bases, and 7 bases stayed unmatched.

Worth noting for this clonotype: This may come from a read error, since a much larger clone is one base off. This chain links TRBV11-2 with TRBJ1-1, with D perhaps matching TRBD1 (5 bases). This CDR3 region has 13 residues. Germline V gives CDR1 SGHAT, CDR2 FQNNGV. CDR3 nucleotides: TGTGCCAGCAGCTTAGAATGGGGGGGTGAAGCTTACTTT. Protein product: CASSLEWGGEAYF.

The chain couples TRBV7-9 to TRBJ2-1; 10 bases are a match to TRBD2. The length of the CDR3 is 17 residues. CDR1 and CDR2 (germline): SEHNR, FQNEAQ (reference sequence). The J segment lost 14 bases and the V segment lost 5 bases, leaving 21 bases of the junction unmatched. CDR3 in amino acids: CASSRTSGQLNYNREFF. CDR3 sequence (DNA): TGTGCCAGCAGCCGGACTAGCGGACAACTAAACTACAATAGGGAGTTCTTC.

As concerns this clonotype: A clone one base away is much larger, so this may be a read error. This CDR3 fails to terminate in the conserved phenylalanine or tryptophan, so it likely reflects a read error. The rearrangement links TRBV30 to TRBJ1-5, with D uncertain. V lost 0 bases to trimming and J lost 2 bases, with 5 bases between them. Germline V gene lookup returns CDR1 GTSNPN and CDR2 SVGIG (reference sequence). This CDR3 has 13 residues. In DNA form, the CDR3 reads TGTGCCTGGAGTGTTAAGGGCAATCAGCCCCAGCATCTT. The encoded protein is CAWSVKGNQPQHL.

The chain couples TRBV5-6 to TRBJ2-1; D gene uncertain. Gene TRBJ2-5 matches the end of the DNA better, so the J call may be wrong. CDR3 length equals 14 residues. Per the germline V gene, CDR1 is SGHDT and CDR2 is YYEEEE. The DNA for the CDR3 is TGTGCCAGCAGGTTAGAGGATAGCCAAGAGACCCAGTACTTC. Translation gives CASRLEDSQETQYF.

With respect to this clonotype: One end of the junction varies from germline; a read error may be responsible. This chain uses TRBV9 with TRBJ1-2; TRBD1 matches 7 bases. The germline V gene encodes CDR1 SGDLS and CDR2 YYNGEE. CDR3 length: 17 amino acids. CDR3 loop: CASSVDGGGAQIYDYTF. Written as DNA, the CDR3 is TGTGCCAGCAGCGTAGACGGAGGGGGCGCCCAGATCTATGACTACACCTTC.

Concerning this clonotype: At one end, the junction sequence differs from germline, possibly due to a read error. V gene TRBV6-1 combines with J gene TRBJ2-3; TRBD2 might be the D (6 bases). From germline, CDR1 is MNHNS and CDR2 SASEGT. There are 16 residues in the CDR3. DNA of the CDR3: TGTGCCAGCACAGCCCAGCGGGCGGCTAGCATAGATACGCAGTATTTT. It is translated as CASTAQRAASIDTQYF.

The chain joins TRBV29-1 to TRBJ2-3; TRBD1 agrees at 9 bases. This CDR3 has 14 residues. The trim removed 6 bases at V and 7 bases at J, leaving 11 bases unmatched. Germline V gives CDR1 SQVTM, CDR2 ANQGSEA. This CDR3 reads CSVETGGVTHTQYF. The CDR3 bases are TGCAGCGTCGAAACAGGGGGCGTTACACATACGCAGTATTTT.

With regard to this clonotype: A read error may be the cause here, since a much bigger clone is one base away. This CDR3 fails to terminate in the conserved phenylalanine or tryptophan, so it likely reflects a read error. The chain carries TRBV28 and TRBJ2-7; TRBD2 is a possible D gene (6 bases). Trimming cost V 7 bases and J 7 bases, with 23 bases left between them. CDR3 length: 15 residues. Germline-derived CDR1 and CDR2 are MDHEN and SYDVKM. CDR3 nucleotides: TGTGCCAGCACCCCAAACGATGCGGGGTGGTGGGAGCAGTACTTA. It yields the protein CASTPNDAGWWEQYL.

Comments on this clonotype: Lacking the conserved final phenylalanine or tryptophan, this CDR3 likely reflects a read error. The gene calls are TRBV4-2 and TRBJ2-1; 7 bases are shared with TRBD2. Germline CDR1 LGHNA, CDR2 YNFKEQ. V trimming: 6 bases; J trimming: 4 bases; junction bases outside the gene matches: 6. The CDR3 consists of 14 residues. The CDR3 region is CASSQRGLYNEQFY. In DNA form, the CDR3 reads TGTGCCAGCAGTCAGCGGGGACTGTACAATGAGCAGTTCTAC.

Concerning this clonotype: At one end, the junction sequence differs from germline, possibly due to a read error. The chain employs TRBV11-3 and TRBJ2-3; D is perhaps TRBD1 or TRBD2 (5 bases each). The germline CDR1 and CDR2 sequences are SGHNT and YENEEA. CDR3 length equals 17 residues. CDR3 sequence reads: CASSPGTLRSCTDMQYF. The CDR3, as DNA: TGTGCCAGCAGCCCCGGGACCTTGAGAAGCTGCACAGATATGCAGTATTTT. Looking up the rest from reference TRBV11-3 and TRBJ2-3 gives the full variable domain: EAGVVQSPRYKIIEKKQPVAFWCNPISGHNTLYWYLQNLGQGPELLIRYENEEAVDDSQLPKDRFSAERLKGVDSTLKIQPAELGDSAVYLCASSPGTLRSCTDMQYFGPGTRLTVL.

Turning to this clonotype: At one of its ends the junction is not consistent with the germline gene, which may arise from a read error. The V call is TRBV5-6, the J call TRBJ2-7; TRBD1 matches 7 bases. CDR1 and CDR2 (germline): SGHDT, YYEEEE. The CDR3 spans 19 residues. The CDR3 DNA reads TGTGCAAGCAGCGCCACAGGGGCCCGCGAGGGGCAGAAATCCTACGAGCAGTACTTC. Amino acid sequence: CASSATGAREGQKSYEQYF.

The rearrangement joins TRBV11-2 to TRBJ2-5; D perhaps matches TRBD2 (7 bases). This CDR3 spans 15 amino acids. From germline, CDR1 is SGHAT and CDR2 FQNNGV. CDR3 sequence reads: CVTSRTGGRQETQYF. In DNA form, the CDR3 reads TGTGTCACTAGCAGGACGGGGGGCAGGCAAGAGACCCAGTACTTC.

This rearrangement joins TRBV5-4 to TRBJ1-2; D is possibly TRBD1 (5 bases). In germline, CDR1 is SGHNT, CDR2 YYREEE (reference sequence). Trimming pared 2 bases from V and 7 bases from J, leaving 18 bases between. The CDR3 contains 15 residues. CDR3 in amino acids: CASSLRTRGDIGYTF. The CDR3 DNA sequence: TGTGCCAGCAGCTTACGGACAAGGGGTGATATTGGCTACACCTTC.

The chain recombines TRBV4-2 with TRBJ2-1; 8 bases fit TRBD2. V was clipped by 10 bases and J by 12 bases; unmatched bases: 32. Germline-derived CDR1 and CDR2 are LGHNA and YNFKEQ. CDR3 length: 19 amino acids. The CDR3 nucleotides read TGTGCCACCAGTCAAGATATAGCGGGTGGACTATCGGGAGGGAGCCCGCAGTTCTTC. It specifies CATSQDIAGGLSGGSPQFF.

Points on this clonotype: Mismatch with germline at one junction end may stem from a read error. The genes are TRBV11-3 and TRBJ2-1; D unclear. This CDR3 is 14 amino acids long. From germline, CDR1 is SGHNT and CDR2 YENEEA. Written as DNA, the CDR3 is TGTGCCATCAGCTTAGGCGTCTCGAACAGTGAGCAGTTTTTC. Protein: CAISLGVSNSEQFF. Combining the CDR3 with reference TRBV11-3 and TRBJ2-1 gives the whole variable domain EAGVVQSPRYKIIEKKQPVAFWCNPISGHNTLYWYLQNLGQGPELLIRYENEEAVDDSQLPKDRFSAERLKGVDSTLKIQPAELGDSAVYLCAISLGVSNSEQFFGPGTRLTVL.

This clonotype was detected a few times. The germline gene is not matched at one end of the junction; a read error may be the cause. The chain links TRBV11-2 to TRBJ2-3; TRBD1 is a possible D gene (5 bases). Per germline, CDR1 SGHAT and CDR2 FQNNGV. The CDR3 runs to 16 residues. The CDR3 coding sequence is TGTGTCAGCAGCAGAAGAAGTGCAGGGAACACAGATACACAGTATTTT. Translating gives CVSSRRSAGNTDTQYF.

The chain carries TRBV7-9 and TRBJ2-3; 8 nucleotides match TRBD2. The CDR3 runs to 15 residues. Germline V CDR1 and CDR2: SEHNR, FQNEAQ (reference sequence). V shed 5 bases, J shed 4 bases, and the junction held 8 bases outside the gene matches. The chain's CDR3 is CASSLSGSGPDTQYF. The CDR3 DNA reads TGTGCCAGCAGCCTCAGCGGGAGCGGACCAGATACGCAGTATTTT.

To note about this clonotype: A much larger clone lies one base from this, so it may be a read error. The CDR3 protein is CASMGARTYEQYF. The DNA for the CDR3 is TGTGCCAGCATGGGGGCCAGGACCTACGAGCAGTACTTC. The V call is TRBV6-6, the J call TRBJ2-7; D is perhaps TRBD1 (6 bases). The CDR3 has 13 residues. The ends were cut back, 7 bases at V and 2 bases at J, with 12 bases in the middle. CDR1 is MNHNY and CDR2 is SVGAGI in the germline V gene (reference sequence).

The V and J genes are TRBV11-3 and TRBJ2-1; D unclear. V was trimmed by 1 base and J by 13 bases, leaving 17 bases between them. The CDR3 extends over 14 amino acids. CDR1 is SGHNT and CDR2 is YENEEA in the germline V gene. CDR3 region: CASSLGVSNSDQFF. CDR3 nucleotides: TGTGCCAGCAGCTTAGGCGTATCGAACAGTGATCAGTTCTTC.

This clonotype was detected once. The chain links TRBV6-5 to TRBJ2-5; 13 bases agree with TRBD2. Germline CDR1 reads MNHEY; CDR2 reads SVGAGI. The CDR3 loop spans 15 amino acids. Written as DNA, the CDR3 is TGTCCCATCAGCCTCGGGACTAGCGGGAAAGAGACCCAGTACTTC. Amino acids: CPISLGTSGKETQYF.

Concerning this clonotype: The germline gene is not matched at one end of the junction; a read error may be the cause. The chain uses TRBV4-1 and TRBJ1-5; TRBD1 aligns across 8 bases. The CDR3 extends over 15 amino acids. The germline V gene encodes CDR1 MGHRA and CDR2 YSYEKL. The DNA for the CDR3 is TGCGCCAGCAGCCTTCGGGCAGGGGGCAATCAACCCCTGCATTTT. Protein: CASSLRAGGNQPLHF.

As regards this clonotype: The conserved final phenylalanine or tryptophan is absent from the CDR3, which likely points to a read error. The chain links TRBV11-2 to TRBJ2-3; 7 bases agree with TRBD2. Germline CDR1 and CDR2: SGHAT and FQNNGV. The length of the CDR3 is 18 residues. Here the CDR3 DNA reads TGTGCCAACAGCTTAAATCTCCTAACGGGAGGCGATGCGGATACGCAGTATGTT. It translates to CANSLNLLTGGDADTQYV.

Concerning this clonotype: The junction and the germline gene differ at one end; a read error may be behind it. The J gene is TRBJ1-1, the V gene TRBV6-6, with 8 bases that match TRBD1. CDR3 size: 13 residues. Germline V CDR1 and CDR2: MNHNY, SVGAGI (reference sequence). The CDR3 loop is CAGSTGGSTEVFF. The DNA for the CDR3 is TGTGCCGGCAGCACAGGGGGGAGTACTGAAGTTTTCTTT.

The gene calls are TRBV29-1 and TRBJ1-1; D is unclear. V was pared by 0 bases and J by 4 bases, with 15 bases between. The length of the CDR3 is 15 residues. The germline gives CDR1 SQVTM, CDR2 ANQGSEA. CDR3 loop: CSVEDSGTESTEAFF. Written as DNA, the CDR3 is TGCAGCGTTGAAGATAGCGGAACAGAGAGCACTGAAGCTTTCTTT.

Turning to this clonotype: A read error may produce the germline difference seen at one junction end. V is TRBV12-3 or TRBV12-4 and J is TRBJ2-3; TRBD1 agrees at 7 bases. This CDR3 contains 14 residues. The CDR3 spells CTSSFTGDGDTQYF. The CDR3 nucleotides read TGTACCAGCAGTTTCACAGGGGATGGGGATACGCAGTATTTT.